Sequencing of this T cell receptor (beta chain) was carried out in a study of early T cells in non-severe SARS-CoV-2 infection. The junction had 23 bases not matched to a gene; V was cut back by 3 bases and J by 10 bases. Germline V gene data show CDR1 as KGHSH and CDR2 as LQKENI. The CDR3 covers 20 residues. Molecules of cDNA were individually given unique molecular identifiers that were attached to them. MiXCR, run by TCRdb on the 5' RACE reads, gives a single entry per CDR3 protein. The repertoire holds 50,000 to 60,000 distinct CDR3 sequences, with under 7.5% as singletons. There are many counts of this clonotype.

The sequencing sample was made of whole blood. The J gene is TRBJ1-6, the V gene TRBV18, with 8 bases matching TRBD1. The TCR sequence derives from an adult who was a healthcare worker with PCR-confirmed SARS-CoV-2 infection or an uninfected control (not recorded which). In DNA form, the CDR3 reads TGTGCCAGCTCACCCATACTACCCGGGACAGGTGCCGCCCCGGGGTCACCCCTCCACTTT. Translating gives CASSPILPGTGAAPGSPLHF.